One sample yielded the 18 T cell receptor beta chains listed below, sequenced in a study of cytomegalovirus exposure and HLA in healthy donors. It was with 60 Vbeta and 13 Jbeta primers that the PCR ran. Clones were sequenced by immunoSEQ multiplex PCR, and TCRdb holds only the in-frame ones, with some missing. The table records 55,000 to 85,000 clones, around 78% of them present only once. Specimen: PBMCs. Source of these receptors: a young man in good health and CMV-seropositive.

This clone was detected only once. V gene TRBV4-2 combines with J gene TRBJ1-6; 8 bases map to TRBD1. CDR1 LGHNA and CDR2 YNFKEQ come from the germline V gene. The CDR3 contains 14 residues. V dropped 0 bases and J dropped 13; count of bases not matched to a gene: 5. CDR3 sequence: CASSQDIWDRPLHF. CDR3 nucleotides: TGTGCCAGCAGCCAAGATATATGGGACAGGCCCCTCCACTTT.

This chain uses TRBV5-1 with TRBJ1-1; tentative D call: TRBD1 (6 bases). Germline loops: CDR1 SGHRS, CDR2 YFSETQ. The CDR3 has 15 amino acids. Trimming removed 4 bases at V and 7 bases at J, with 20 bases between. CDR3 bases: TGCGCCAGCAGCCCAAGACCCGGACAGTCTGGTGAAGCTTTCTTT. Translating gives CASSPRPGQSGEAFF.

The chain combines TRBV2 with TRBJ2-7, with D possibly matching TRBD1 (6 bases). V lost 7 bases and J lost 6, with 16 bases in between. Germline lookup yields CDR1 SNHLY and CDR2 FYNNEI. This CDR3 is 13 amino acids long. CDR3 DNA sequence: TGTGCCAGCACCAGGGACACTAATGCCGAGCAGTACTTC. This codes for CASTRDTNAEQYF.

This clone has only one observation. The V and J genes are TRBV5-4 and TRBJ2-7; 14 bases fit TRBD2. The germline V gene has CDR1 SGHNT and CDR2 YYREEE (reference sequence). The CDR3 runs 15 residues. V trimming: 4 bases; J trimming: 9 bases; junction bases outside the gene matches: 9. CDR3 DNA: TGTGCCAGCAGCCGGCCGGGACTAGCGGGAGAAGGGCAGTACTTC. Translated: CASSRPGLAGEGQYF.

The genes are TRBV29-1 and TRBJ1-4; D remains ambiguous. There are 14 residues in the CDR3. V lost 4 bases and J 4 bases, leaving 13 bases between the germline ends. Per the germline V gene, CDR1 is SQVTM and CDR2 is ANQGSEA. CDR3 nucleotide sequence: TGCAGCGTTGTGGAACAGCCAAATAATGAAAAACTGTTTTTT. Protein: CSVVEQPNNEKLFF.

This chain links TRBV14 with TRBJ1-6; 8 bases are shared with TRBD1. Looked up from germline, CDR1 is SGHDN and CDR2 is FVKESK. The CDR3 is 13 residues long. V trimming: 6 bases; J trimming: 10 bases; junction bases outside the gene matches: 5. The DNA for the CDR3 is TGTGCCAGCAGTCAAAACAGGGGGTCACCCCTCCACTTT. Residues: CASSQNRGSPLHF.

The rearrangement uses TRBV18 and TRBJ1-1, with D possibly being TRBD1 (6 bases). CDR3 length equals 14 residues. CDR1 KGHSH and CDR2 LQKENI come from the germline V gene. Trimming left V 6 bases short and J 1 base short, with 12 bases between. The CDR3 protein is CASSLGGANTEAFF. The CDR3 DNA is TGTGCCAGCTCCCTCGGGGGGGCGAACACTGAAGCTTTCTTT.

CDR3 region: CASSLNMNTEAFF. CDR3 coding DNA: TGTGCCAGCAGCTTGAACATGAACACTGAAGCTTTCTTT. The chain employs TRBV5-5 and TRBJ1-1; D uncertain. This CDR3 has 13 residues. V was cut by 1 base and J by 0 bases, with 4 bases left in between. Per the germline V gene, CDR1 is SGHKS and CDR2 is YYEKEE (reference sequence).

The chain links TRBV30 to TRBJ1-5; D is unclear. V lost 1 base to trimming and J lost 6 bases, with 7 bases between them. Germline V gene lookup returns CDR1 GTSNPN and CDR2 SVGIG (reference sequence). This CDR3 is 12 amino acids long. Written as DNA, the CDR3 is TGTGCCTGGAGTGACGGGAGTCAGCCCCAGCATTTT. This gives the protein CAWSDGSQPQHF.

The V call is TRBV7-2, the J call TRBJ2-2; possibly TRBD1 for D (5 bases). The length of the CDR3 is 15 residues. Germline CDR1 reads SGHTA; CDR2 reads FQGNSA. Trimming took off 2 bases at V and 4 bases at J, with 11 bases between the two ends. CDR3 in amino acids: CASSLNPGLTGELFF. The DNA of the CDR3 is TGTGCCAGCAGCTTAAATCCAGGGCTCACCGGGGAGCTGTTTTTT.

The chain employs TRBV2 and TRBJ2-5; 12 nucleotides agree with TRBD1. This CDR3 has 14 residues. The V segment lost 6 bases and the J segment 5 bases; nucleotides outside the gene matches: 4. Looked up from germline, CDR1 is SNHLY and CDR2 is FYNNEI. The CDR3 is CASRWDRGLETQYF. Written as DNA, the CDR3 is TGTGCCAGCAGATGGGACAGGGGGCTGGAGACCCAGTACTTC.

CDR3 DNA: TGTGCCAGCAGTTTCACTGCCCGAGTCGATGGCTACACCTTC. Amino acid sequence: CASSFTARVDGYTF. The chain uses TRBV6-5 and TRBJ1-2; D call uncertain. Germline V gene lookup returns CDR1 MNHEY and CDR2 SVGAGI. CDR3 length: 14 amino acids. V was clipped by 4 bases and J by 6 bases, with 15 bases between them.

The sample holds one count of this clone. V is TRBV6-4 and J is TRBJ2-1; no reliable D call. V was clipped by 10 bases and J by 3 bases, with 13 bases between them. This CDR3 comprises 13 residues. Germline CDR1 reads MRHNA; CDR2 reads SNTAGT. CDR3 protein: CATRSGDYNEQFF. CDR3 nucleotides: TGTGCCACCCGTTCCGGAGACTACAATGAGCAGTTCTTC.

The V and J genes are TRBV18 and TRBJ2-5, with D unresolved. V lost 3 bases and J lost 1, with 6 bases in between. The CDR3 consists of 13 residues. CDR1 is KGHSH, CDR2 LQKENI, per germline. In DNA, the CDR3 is TGTGCCAGCTCACCGTGGCTCCAAGAGACCCAGTACTTC. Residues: CASSPWLQETQYF.

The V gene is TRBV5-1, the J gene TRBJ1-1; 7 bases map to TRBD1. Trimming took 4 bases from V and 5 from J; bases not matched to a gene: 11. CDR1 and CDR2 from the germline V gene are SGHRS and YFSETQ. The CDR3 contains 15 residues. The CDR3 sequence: CASSLNTGELTEAFF. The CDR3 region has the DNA TGCGCCAGCAGCCTAAACACAGGGGAACTGACTGAAGCTTTCTTT.

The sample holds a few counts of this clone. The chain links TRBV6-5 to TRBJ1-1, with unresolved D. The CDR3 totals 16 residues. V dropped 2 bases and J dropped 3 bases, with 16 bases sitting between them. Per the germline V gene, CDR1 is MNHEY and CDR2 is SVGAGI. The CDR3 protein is CASSYSSPAVDTEAFF. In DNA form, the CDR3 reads TGTGCCAGCAGTTACAGTTCCCCCGCGGTTGACACTGAAGCTTTCTTT.

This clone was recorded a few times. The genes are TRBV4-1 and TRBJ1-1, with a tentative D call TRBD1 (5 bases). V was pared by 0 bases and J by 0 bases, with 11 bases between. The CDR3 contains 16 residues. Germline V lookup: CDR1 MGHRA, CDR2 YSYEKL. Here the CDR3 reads CASSQEGAGMNTEAFF. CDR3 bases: TGCGCCAGCAGCCAAGAAGGGGCGGGGATGAACACTGAAGCTTTCTTT.

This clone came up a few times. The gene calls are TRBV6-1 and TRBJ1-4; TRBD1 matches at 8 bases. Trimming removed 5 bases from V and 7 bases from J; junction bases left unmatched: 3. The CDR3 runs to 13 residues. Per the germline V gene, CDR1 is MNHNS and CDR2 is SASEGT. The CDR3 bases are TGTGCCAGCAGTAGGACAGGGTTTGAAAAACTGTTTTTT. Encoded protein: CASSRTGFEKLFF.